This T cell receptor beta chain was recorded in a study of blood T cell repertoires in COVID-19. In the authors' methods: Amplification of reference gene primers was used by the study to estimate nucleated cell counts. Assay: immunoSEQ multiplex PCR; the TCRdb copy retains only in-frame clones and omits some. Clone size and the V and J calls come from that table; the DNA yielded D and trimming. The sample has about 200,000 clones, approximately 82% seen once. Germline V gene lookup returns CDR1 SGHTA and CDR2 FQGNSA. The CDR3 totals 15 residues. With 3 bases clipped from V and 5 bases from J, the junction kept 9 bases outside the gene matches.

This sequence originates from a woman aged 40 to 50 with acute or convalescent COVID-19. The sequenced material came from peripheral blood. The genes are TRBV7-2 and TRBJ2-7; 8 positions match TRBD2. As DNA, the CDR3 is TGTGCCAGCAGCTTCGGGAGGGAAGGAATCAACGAGCAGTACTTC. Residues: CASSFGREGINEQYF.